The 27 T cell receptor beta chains reported below all come from one sample, sequenced in a study of blood T cell repertoires in COVID-19. Sequencing was performed with immunoSEQ multiplex PCR; in TCRdb, only in-frame clones are kept and a portion is missing. The data show approximately 100,000 clones, with about 88% seen just once and 6.2% held by the top ten. The sample taken for sequencing was peripheral blood. These receptors all stem from a human donor in a cohort sampled during active COVID-19.

V is TRBV19 and J is TRBJ2-7; D possibly corresponds to TRBD2 (5 bases). There are 15 residues in the CDR3. The V gene's germline CDR1 is LNHDA and CDR2 SQIVND (reference sequence). The V gene lost 7 bases and the J gene lost 1 base, with 17 bases spanning the gap. The CDR3 here is CASKGPPSGSYEQYF. CDR3 nucleotide sequence: TGTGCCAGTAAAGGGCCGCCGTCGGGATCCTACGAGCAGTACTTC.

This chain joins TRBV5-1 and TRBJ2-4, with TRBD1 matching over 7 bases. Germline V CDR1 and CDR2: SGHRS, YFSETQ. The CDR3 covers 16 residues. Unmatched junction bases numbered 7, after V lost 4 bases and J lost 0 bases. CDR3 coding DNA: TGCGCCAGCAGCCCGTGGGACAGTCTAGCCAAAAACATTCAGTACTTC. Amino acids: CASSPWDSLAKNIQYF. Looking up the rest from reference TRBV5-1 and TRBJ2-4 gives the full variable domain: KAGVTQTPRYLIKTRGQQVTLSCSPISGHRSVSWYQQTPGQGLQFLFEYFSETQRNKGNFPGRFSGRQFSNSRSEMNVSTLELGDSALYLCASSPWDSLAKNIQYFGAGTRLSVL.

This chain's CDR3 is CASSERLSADTQYF. The CDR3 coding sequence is TGTGCCAGCAGTGAAAGGCTCAGCGCAGATACGCAGTATTTT. The chain couples TRBV2 to TRBJ2-3; D ambiguous. The CDR3 totals 14 residues. Trimming left V 2 bases short and J 4 bases short, with 10 bases between. The germline V gene has CDR1 SNHLY and CDR2 FYNNEI.

The chain recombines TRBV10-2 with TRBJ1-4; possible D gene TRBD1, 6 bases. V dropped 6 bases and J dropped 7 bases, with 21 bases sitting between them. This CDR3 region has 16 residues. Germline V lookup: CDR1 WSHSY, CDR2 SAAADI. The CDR3 here is CASSADSTAGFEKLFF. CDR3 nucleotides: TGCGCCAGCAGCGCGGACAGTACAGCCGGGTTTGAAAAACTGTTTTTT.

Here the CDR3 DNA reads TGTGCCAGCAGCTCCCCCGAGTTTTTCGGCTACACCTTC. Protein: CASSSPEFFGYTF. V is TRBV7-2 and J is TRBJ1-2, with no clear D. CDR3 length: 13 amino acids. V shed 4 bases and J shed 8 bases, with 14 bases lying between them. Germline V CDR1 and CDR2: SGHTA, FQGNSA.

The chain links TRBV18 to TRBJ2-3; possibly TRBD1 for D (5 bases). The CDR3 totals 14 residues. Trimming removed 6 bases at V and 2 bases at J, with 12 bases between. Per the germline V gene, CDR1 is KGHSH and CDR2 is LQKENI. CDR3 amino acids: CASSKATVTDTQYF. The CDR3 coding sequence is TGTGCCAGCTCCAAAGCGACAGTCACAGATACGCAGTATTTT.

The chain combines TRBV2 with TRBJ1-2; a weak D match, TRBD1 (5 bases). This CDR3 has 14 residues. V was cut by 3 bases and J by 4 bases, with 12 bases left in between. Germline-derived CDR1 and CDR2 are SNHLY and FYNNEI. As DNA, the CDR3 is TGTGCCAGCAGTGATCAGGGCCCTCCCTATGGCTACACCTTC. Its translation is CASSDQGPPYGYTF.

The rearrangement joins TRBV11-1 to TRBJ2-5, with D perhaps matching TRBD1 (6 bases). The V and J ends lost 5 bases and 4 bases respectively, with 14 bases between them. CDR1 SGHAT and CDR2 FQDESV come from the germline V gene (reference sequence). CDR3 size: 14 residues. The CDR3 loop reads CASSRDRSAETQYF. As DNA, the CDR3 is TGTGCCAGCAGCCGCGACAGGTCGGCAGAGACCCAGTACTTC. Complete variable domain (other parts from reference TRBV11-1 and TRBJ2-5): EAEVAQSPRYKITEKSQAVAFWCDPISGHATLYWYRQILGQGPELLVQFQDESVVDDSQLPKDRFSAERLKGVDSTLKIQPAELGDSAMYLCASSRDRSAETQYFGPGTRLLVL.

V usage is TRBV5-5 and J usage is TRBJ2-3; 7 bases are shared with TRBD1. This CDR3 has 16 amino acids. The V segment lost 4 bases and the J segment 0 bases; nucleotides outside the gene matches: 8. The germline gives CDR1 SGHKS, CDR2 YYEKEE (reference sequence). CDR3 sequence (DNA): TGTGCCAGCAGCACAGGGACAGACGCTAGCACAGATACGCAGTATTTT. It encodes CASSTGTDASTDTQYF.

This sequence joins TRBV10-1 and TRBJ2-3; D remains unclear. The V and J ends lost 3 bases and 4 bases respectively, with 11 bases between them. The germline gives CDR1 WNHNN, CDR2 SYGVQD (reference sequence). The CDR3 extends over 14 amino acids. The CDR3 sequence is CASSDVSGPDTQYF. CDR3 coding DNA: TGCGCCAGCAGTGACGTTTCAGGCCCAGATACGCAGTATTTT.

The chain uses TRBV5-1 and TRBJ1-2, with D unresolved. The CDR3 covers 14 residues. With 0 bases removed from V and 8 bases from J, the gap between germline ends came to 14 bases. CDR1 SGHRS and CDR2 YFSETQ come from the germline V gene. CDR3 nucleotide sequence: TGCGCCAGCAGCTTGGCGGGGTCTGAACGCGGCTACACCTTC. Its protein product is CASSLAGSERGYTF.

This clone was detected once. The V and J genes are TRBV5-4 and TRBJ1-1, with D tentatively TRBD1 (5 bases). Germline V gives CDR1 SGHNT, CDR2 YYREEE (reference sequence). V shed 1 base and J shed 7 bases, with 14 bases lying between them. The CDR3 runs 14 residues. The CDR3 region has the DNA TGTGCCAGCAGCTTGAAGGGATGGGGCCATGAAGCTTTCTTT. This encodes CASSLKGWGHEAFF.

The chain uses TRBV27 and TRBJ2-1; the match to TRBD2 covers 8 bases. Germline V gene lookup returns CDR1 MNHEY and CDR2 SMNVEV (reference sequence). This CDR3 contains 16 residues. V gave up 5 bases and J gave up 2 bases; unmatched junction bases: 8. The CDR3 coding sequence is TGTGCCAGCAGTCCCGAAGCGGGAGTTACCTACAATGAGCAGTTCTTC. As protein: CASSPEAGVTYNEQFF.

The chain links TRBV18 to TRBJ1-5; 8 nucleotides agree with TRBD1. Germline V gene data show CDR1 as KGHSH and CDR2 as LQKENI. The CDR3 is 14 residues long. V dropped 3 bases and J dropped 6; count of bases not matched to a gene: 4. CDR3 residues: CASSPLDRGQPQHF. CDR3 nucleotides: TGTGCCAGCTCACCTCTCGACAGGGGTCAGCCCCAGCATTTT.

The rearrangement links TRBV6-1 to TRBJ2-7; D gene uncertain. V lost 2 bases to trimming and J lost 0 bases, with 8 bases between them. The CDR3 consists of 14 residues. Germline loops: CDR1 MNHNS, CDR2 SASEGT. The CDR3 region is CASSELASSYEQYF. The CDR3 coding sequence is TGTGCCAGCAGTGAACTCGCCAGCTCCTACGAGCAGTACTTC.

The chain employs TRBV7-9 and TRBJ1-1; D call uncertain. The CDR3 loop spans 13 amino acids. V lost 3 bases, J lost 0 bases, and 5 bases lay in between. Germline lookup yields CDR1 SEHNR and CDR2 FQNEAQ (reference sequence). This CDR3 is CASSFTVNTEAFF. As DNA, the CDR3 is TGTGCCAGCAGCTTTACAGTGAACACTGAAGCTTTCTTT. Looking up the rest from reference TRBV7-9 and TRBJ1-1 gives the full variable domain: DTGVSQNPRHKITKRGQNVTFRCDPISEHNRLYWYRQTLGQGPEFLTYFQNEAQLEKSRLLSDRFSAERPKGSFSTLEIQRTEQGDSAMYLCASSFTVNTEAFFGQGTRLTVV.

The V call is TRBV7-9, the J call TRBJ1-1; 7 nucleotides line up with TRBD1. The V segment lost 5 bases and the J segment 4 bases; nucleotides outside the gene matches: 10. The CDR3 has 15 amino acids. CDR1 SEHNR and CDR2 FQNEAQ come from the germline V gene (reference sequence). The CDR3 sequence: CASSPWTGQSTEAFF. The CDR3 nucleotides read TGTGCCAGCAGCCCCTGGACAGGTCAATCCACTGAAGCTTTCTTT. The variable domain in full, completed from reference TRBV7-9 and TRBJ1-1, reads DTGVSQNPRHKITKRGQNVTFRCDPISEHNRLYWYRQTLGQGPEFLTYFQNEAQLEKSRLLSDRFSAERPKGSFSTLEIQRTEQGDSAMYLCASSPWTGQSTEAFFGQGTRLTVV.

The genes are TRBV7-9 and TRBJ2-7, with TRBD2 matching 8 bases. V was clipped by 0 bases and J by 7 bases; unmatched bases: 8. Germline values: CDR1 SEHNR, CDR2 FQNEAQ (reference sequence). The CDR3 is made up of 15 amino acids. CDR3 nucleotide sequence: TGTGCCAGCAGCTTAGCTACGGGAGGGCCGAAAGAGCAGTACTTC. It encodes CASSLATGGPKEQYF.

CDR3 bases: TGTGCCAGCAGCCCGCCCGGGGGAGGGTCGATCTCCTACGAGCAGTACTTC. Translation gives CASSPPGGGSISYEQYF. The chain has TRBV7-2 and TRBJ2-7; 7 bases agree with TRBD2. Germline CDR1 is SGHTA and CDR2 is FQGNSA. The trim removed 5 bases at V and 0 bases at J, leaving 13 bases unmatched. This CDR3 is 17 amino acids long.

The rearrangement joins TRBV28 to TRBJ2-5, with 9 bases fitting TRBD2. The junction had 2 bases not matched to a gene; V was cut back by 3 bases and J by 3 bases. The germline gives CDR1 MDHEN, CDR2 SYDVKM. This CDR3 contains 14 residues. The CDR3 DNA sequence: TGTGCCAGCAGTTTCCCTAGCGGGGAAGAGACCCAGTACTTC. Translated: CASSFPSGEETQYF.

The chain joins TRBV14 to TRBJ1-1; 8 bases line up with TRBD1. This CDR3 region has 15 residues. CDR1 is SGHDN, CDR2 FVKESK, per germline. V gave up 5 bases and J gave up 6 bases; unmatched junction bases: 11. The CDR3, as DNA: TGTGCCAGCAGCGCGCACCAGGGGGCTGGGGCTGAAGCTTTCTTT. The encoded protein is CASSAHQGAGAEAFF.

The CDR3 region has the DNA TGCGCCAGCAGCTTAGGGGCGCGCGATACGCAGTATTTT. Amino acids: CASSLGARDTQYF. V gene TRBV5-1 combines with J gene TRBJ2-3, with D perhaps matching TRBD1 (5 bases). V was shortened by 2 bases and J by 6 bases, with 10 bases between the two germline ends. This CDR3 contains 13 residues. CDR1 and CDR2 (germline): SGHRS, YFSETQ.

The chain uses TRBV9 and TRBJ2-1, with D maybe TRBD2 (5 bases). Germline loops: CDR1 SGDLS, CDR2 YYNGEE. Trimming pared 0 bases from V and 8 bases from J, leaving 12 bases between. This CDR3 contains 14 residues. The CDR3 DNA reads TGTGCCAGCAGCGTAGTTTCAAGCGGCTATGAGCAGTTCTTC. Protein: CASSVVSSGYEQFF. Based on the CDR3 plus reference TRBV9 and TRBJ2-1, the full variable domain is DSGVTQTPKHLITATGQRVTLRCSPRSGDLSVYWYQQSLDQGLQFLIQYYNGEERAKGNILERFSAQQFPDLHSELNLSSLELGDSALYFCASSVVSSGYEQFFGPGTRLTVL.

J is TRBJ2-2 and V is TRBV2; 9 nucleotides match TRBD2. There are 15 residues in the CDR3. Germline loops: CDR1 SNHLY, CDR2 FYNNEI. Germline trimming cut 5 bases from V and 6 bases from J; bases unmatched to any gene: 7. CDR3 sequence reads: CASSMGGGEPGELFF. The CDR3 DNA sequence: TGTGCCAGCAGTATGGGCGGGGGGGAGCCCGGGGAGCTGTTTTTT.

The V and J genes are TRBV7-3 and TRBJ2-5; TRBD2 aligns across 8 bases. This CDR3 has 13 residues. CDR1 is SGHTA and CDR2 is FQGTGA in the germline V gene. CDR3 loop: CGQPGLDEETQYF. In DNA form, the CDR3 reads TGTGGGCAACCGGGACTAGATGAAGAGACCCAGTACTTC.

This chain links TRBV9 with TRBJ1-1, with 10 bases lining up with TRBD1. The junction had 5 bases not matched to a gene; V was cut back by 3 bases and J by 3 bases. Germline assignment: CDR1 SGDLS and CDR2 YYNGEE. This CDR3 spans 15 amino acids. This chain's CDR3 is CASSETGGAYTEAFF. The CDR3 bases are TGTGCCAGCAGCGAGACAGGGGGCGCGTACACTGAAGCTTTCTTT. Full variable domain (outside the CDR3, taken from reference TRBV9 and TRBJ1-1): DSGVTQTPKHLITATGQRVTLRCSPRSGDLSVYWYQQSLDQGLQFLIQYYNGEERAKGNILERFSAQQFPDLHSELNLSSLELGDSALYFCASSETGGAYTEAFFGQGTRLTVV.

The chain couples TRBV27 to TRBJ2-1; TRBD1 matches 10 bases. Germline loops: CDR1 MNHEY, CDR2 SMNVEV (reference sequence). V gave up 5 bases and J gave up 8 bases; unmatched junction bases: 9. The CDR3 runs to 15 residues. The CDR3 bases are TGTGCCAGCAGTACACGACAGGGGGCCGGGGATGAGCAGTTCTTC. It is translated as CASSTRQGAGDEQFF.